The clone carrying this T cell receptor beta chain qualifies as medium-sized. Its antigen is not known. The sample is drawn from a study of T cell repertoires in aging, cancer and after chemotherapy. Study information: Paired samples before and after chemotherapy came from chronic lymphocytic leukemia patients on fludarabine- or bendamustine-based regimens. Around 8.8 million TCR reads were in the whole dataset.

Peripheral blood genomic DNA, not sorted cells or RNA, was the template. The germline V gene encodes CDR1 PRHDT and CDR2 FYEKMQ (reference sequence). J gave up 5 bases and V 3 bases, and 6 bases lay outside the gene matches. The CDR3 runs to 15 residues. Multiplex touch-down PCR with TRB-A/B primers amplified rearranged V-D-J TRB sequences. MiXCR, applied by TCRdb to the multiplex PCR reads, yields one record per CDR3 protein. The sample carries just under 5,000 distinct CDR3 sequences, roughly 31% recorded once. Whole-study results and caveats: Median generation probability rose over the chemotherapy interval in each cancer cohort, suggesting rebound thymic output. In cancer patients, declining TCR diversity with age involved lost richness and lost evenness.

This sequence joins TRBV13 and TRBJ2-3; 9 nucleotides align to TRBD2. The receptor was derived from a human donor with a blood cancer. The donor label of this sample is uncertain. The specimen was blood. CDR3 in amino acids: CASSFGGGAVDTQYF. Here the CDR3 DNA reads TGTGCCAGCAGCTTCGGCGGGGGGGCAGTAGATACGCAGTATTTT.